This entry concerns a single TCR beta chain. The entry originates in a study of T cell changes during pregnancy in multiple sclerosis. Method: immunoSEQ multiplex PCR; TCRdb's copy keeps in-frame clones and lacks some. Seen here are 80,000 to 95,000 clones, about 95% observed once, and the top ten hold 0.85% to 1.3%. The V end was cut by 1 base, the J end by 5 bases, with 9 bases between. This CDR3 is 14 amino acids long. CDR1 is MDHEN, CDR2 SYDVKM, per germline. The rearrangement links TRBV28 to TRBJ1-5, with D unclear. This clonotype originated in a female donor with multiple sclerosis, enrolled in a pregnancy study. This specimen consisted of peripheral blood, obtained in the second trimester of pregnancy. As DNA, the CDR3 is TGTGCCAGCAGTTTATCTTCCGGGGATCAGCCCCAGCATTTT. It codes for CASSLSSGDQPQHF.